The clone carrying this T cell receptor beta chain was seen many times. The antigen remains undetermined. MiXCR was run by TCRdb on the 5' RACE reads, yielding one entry per CDR3 protein. This table has more than 150,000 distinct CDR3 sequences, approximately 18% appearing once. The data are from a study of CD8 T cells in ankylosing spondylitis. Points from the study as a whole: Reported data indicate significant enrichment of disease-linked clones within matched ankylosing spondylitis synovial fluid. Disease-linked clones had a CD8+ phenotype and relatively low frequency in peripheral blood.

The V gene's germline CDR1 is MGHRA and CDR2 YSYEKL. Trimming left V 2 bases short and J 10 bases short, with 17 bases between. The CDR3 spans 15 residues. Specimen: blood, either unsorted or a sorted T cell fraction (not recorded which). The V gene is TRBV4-1, the J gene TRBJ1-4; D is perhaps TRBD1 (5 bases). The TCR comes from a male donor between 5 and 35 years old with ankylosing spondylitis or in good health (not recorded which). This CDR3 reads CASSQLSGPVGKLFF. The CDR3 DNA reads TGCGCCAGCAGCCAACTTTCAGGGCCGGTCGGAAAACTGTTTTTT.